This T cell receptor beta chain was recovered during a study of blood T cell repertoires in COVID-19. Across the study: Sites across the United States, Italy and Spain contributed samples from acute and convalescent COVID-19. T cells, B-cell-depleted T cells, or PBMCs provided the cDNA or gDNA that served as material.

As processed by the authors: The authors estimated nucleated cell counts from reference gene primer amplification. Sequencing used immunoSEQ multiplex PCR; TCRdb keeps in-frame clones, though not all of them. The V and J calls and the clone size are those of that table, but D and trimming were determined from the DNA. The repertoire holds about 220,000 clones, with 80% to 85% as singletons. This CDR3 comprises 15 residues. V lost 0 bases, J lost 2 bases, and 9 bases lay in between. Germline loops: CDR1 LGHDT, CDR2 YNNKEL (reference sequence). V usage is TRBV3-1 (or the pseudogene TRBV3-2) and J usage is TRBJ2-3; D unclear. The sequence came from a woman in her 70s with COVID-19, enrolled during active disease. The sequencing sample was made of peripheral blood. In DNA form, the CDR3 reads TGTGCCAGCAGCCAAGATTGGTCAGACACAGATACGCAGTATTTT. Its protein is CASSQDWSDTDTQYF.